This T cell receptor (beta chain) emerged from a study of shared clonotypes between healthy human individuals. Looking at the study overall: The cohort comprised two women and a few men. Their ages spanned 18 to 49 years.

Each CD8 memory set brought CD45RO+ cells together with CCR7-negative CD45RA+ TemRA cells. The run depth of the assay was deep. This table comes from immunoSEQ multiplex PCR, and its TCRdb copy is limited to in-frame clones, with some not included. Counted here are approximately 320,000 clones, around nine tenths occurring once; the ten biggest clones make up roughly 15%. The germline V gene encodes CDR1 SGHRS and CDR2 YFSETQ. The CDR3 totals 16 residues. V dropped 6 bases and J dropped 8; count of bases not matched to a gene: 15. Study-wide results and caveats: Some clonotypes were shared by all four sorted-subset donors, while others were not shared. The non-shared ones had lower generation probabilities than the shared ones.

Regarding this clone: Antigen: not known.

J is TRBJ2-1 and V is TRBV5-1; 9 bases agree with TRBD1. The sequenced sample was memory CD8+ T cells sorted from blood. The subset here: CD45RO+ cells pooled with CCR7-negative TemRA cells. The TCR originated in a man in his late teens or twenties in good health. The chain's CDR3 is CASTLDGTGPKHEQFF. The CDR3 nucleotides read TGCGCCAGCACCCTCGACGGGACAGGGCCGAAGCATGAGCAGTTCTTC. The whole variable domain, remainder taken from reference TRBV5-1 and TRBJ2-1, is KAGVTQTPRYLIKTRGQQVTLSCSPISGHRSVSWYQQTPGQGLQFLFEYFSETQRNKGNFPGRFSGRQFSNSRSEMNVSTLELGDSALYLCASTLDGTGPKHEQFFGPGTRLTVL.